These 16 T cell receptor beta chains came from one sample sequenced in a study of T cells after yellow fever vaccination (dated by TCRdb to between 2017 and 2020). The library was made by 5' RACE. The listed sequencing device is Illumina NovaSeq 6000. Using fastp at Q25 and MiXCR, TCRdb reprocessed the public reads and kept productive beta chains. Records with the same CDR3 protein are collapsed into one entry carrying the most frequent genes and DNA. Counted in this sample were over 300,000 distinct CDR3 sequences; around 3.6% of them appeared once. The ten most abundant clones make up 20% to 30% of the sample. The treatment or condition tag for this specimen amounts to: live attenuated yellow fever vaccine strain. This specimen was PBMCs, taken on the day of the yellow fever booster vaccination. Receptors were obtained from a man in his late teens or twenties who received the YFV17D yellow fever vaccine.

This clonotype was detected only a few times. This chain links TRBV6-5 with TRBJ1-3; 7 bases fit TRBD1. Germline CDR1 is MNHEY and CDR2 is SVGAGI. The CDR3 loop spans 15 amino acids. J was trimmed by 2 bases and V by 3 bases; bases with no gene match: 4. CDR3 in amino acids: CASSYVTGAGNTIYF. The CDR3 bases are TGTGCCAGCAGTTATGTTACAGGGGCTGGAAACACCATATATTTT.

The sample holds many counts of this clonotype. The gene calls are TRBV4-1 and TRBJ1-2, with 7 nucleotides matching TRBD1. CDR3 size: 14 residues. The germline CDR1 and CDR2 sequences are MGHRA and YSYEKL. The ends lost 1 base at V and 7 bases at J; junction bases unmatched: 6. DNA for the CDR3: TGCGCCAGCAGCCAAGCACTGACAGGGACTGGCTACACCTTC. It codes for CASSQALTGTGYTF.

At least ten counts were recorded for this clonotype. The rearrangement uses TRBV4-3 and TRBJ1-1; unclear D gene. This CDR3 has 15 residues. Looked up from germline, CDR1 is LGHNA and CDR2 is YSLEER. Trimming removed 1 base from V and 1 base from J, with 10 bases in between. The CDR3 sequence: CASSQGVNTNTEAFF. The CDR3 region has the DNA TGCGCCAGCAGCCAAGGCGTGAACACGAACACTGAAGCTTTCTTT.

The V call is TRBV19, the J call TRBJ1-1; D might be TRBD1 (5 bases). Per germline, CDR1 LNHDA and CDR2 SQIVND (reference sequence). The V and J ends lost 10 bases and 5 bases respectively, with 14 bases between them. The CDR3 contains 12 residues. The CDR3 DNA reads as TGTGCCATTCGGGGGAGGGGAACTGAAGCTTTCTTT. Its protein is CAIRGRGTEAFF.

CDR3 loop: CASSLMRGSTDTQYF. CDR3 bases: TGTGCCAGCAGCTTAATGAGGGGGAGCACAGATACGCAGTATTTT. The chain uses TRBV7-2 and TRBJ2-3; D is perhaps TRBD1 (6 bases). Germline V gives CDR1 SGHTA, CDR2 FQGNSA. This CDR3 region has 15 residues. Deletions cut 2 bases from V and 0 bases from J, with 9 bases between. Full variable domain (outside the CDR3, taken from reference TRBV7-2 and TRBJ2-3): GAGVSQSPSNKVTEKGKDVELRCDPISGHTALYWYRQSLGQGLEFLIYFQGNSAPDKSGLPSDRFSAERTGGSVSTLTIQRTQQEDSAVYLCASSLMRGSTDTQYFGPGTRLTVL.

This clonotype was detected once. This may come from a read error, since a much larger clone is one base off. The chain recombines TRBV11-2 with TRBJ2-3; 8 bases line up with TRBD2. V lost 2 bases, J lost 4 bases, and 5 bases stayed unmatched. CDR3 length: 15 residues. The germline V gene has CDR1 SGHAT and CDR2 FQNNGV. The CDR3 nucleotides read TGTGCCAGCAGCTTATTCGGGGGGGACTCAGATACGCAGTATTTT. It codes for CASSLFGGDSDTQYF.

For the CDR3, the DNA is TGTGCCAGCAGCTTGGGACGCCTCCAAGAGACCCAGTACTTC. This codes for CASSLGRLQETQYF. The rearrangement uses TRBV5-4 and TRBJ2-5; D remains unclear. Germline V lookup: CDR1 SGHNT, CDR2 YYREEE (reference sequence). Between the trimmed V and J ends, which lost 0 bases and 1 base, there was a span of 7 bases. This CDR3 has 14 amino acids.

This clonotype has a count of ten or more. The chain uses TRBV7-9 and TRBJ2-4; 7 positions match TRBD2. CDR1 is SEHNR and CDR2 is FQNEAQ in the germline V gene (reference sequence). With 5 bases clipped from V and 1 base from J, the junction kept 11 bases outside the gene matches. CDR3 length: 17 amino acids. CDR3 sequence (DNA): TGTGCCAGCAGCCTTAGATTCCCGACTAGCGCCAAAAACATTCAGTACTTC. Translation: CASSLRFPTSAKNIQYF.

The CDR3 sequence: CASSFLAGGAYEQYF. The CDR3 DNA reads as TGTGCCAGCAGCTTCCTAGCGGGGGGCGCCTACGAGCAGTACTTC. This chain links TRBV7-9 with TRBJ2-7; 11 bases line up with TRBD2. This CDR3 spans 15 amino acids. After removal of 3 bases from V and 2 bases from J, the junction contained 3 bases not matched to a gene. CDR1 and CDR2 from the germline V gene are SEHNR and FQNEAQ (reference sequence). The full variable domain, with the rest looked up from reference TRBV7-9 and TRBJ2-7, is DTGVSQNPRHKITKRGQNVTFRCDPISEHNRLYWYRQTLGQGPEFLTYFQNEAQLEKSRLLSDRFSAERPKGSFSTLEIQRTEQGDSAMYLCASSFLAGGAYEQYFGPGTRLTVT.

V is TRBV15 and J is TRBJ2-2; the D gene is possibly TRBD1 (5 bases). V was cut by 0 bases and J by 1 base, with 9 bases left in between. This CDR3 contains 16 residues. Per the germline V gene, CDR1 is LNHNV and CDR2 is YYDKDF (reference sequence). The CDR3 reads CATSREAGRNTGELFF. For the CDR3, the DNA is TGTGCCACCAGCAGAGAGGCAGGGCGGAACACCGGGGAGCTGTTTTTT.

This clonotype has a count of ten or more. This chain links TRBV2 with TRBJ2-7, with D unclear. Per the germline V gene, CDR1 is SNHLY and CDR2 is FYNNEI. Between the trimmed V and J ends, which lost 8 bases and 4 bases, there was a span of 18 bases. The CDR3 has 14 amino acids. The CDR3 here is CASRQAIVLYEQYV. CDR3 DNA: TGTGCCAGCCGCCAGGCCATCGTTCTTTACGAGCAGTACGTC.

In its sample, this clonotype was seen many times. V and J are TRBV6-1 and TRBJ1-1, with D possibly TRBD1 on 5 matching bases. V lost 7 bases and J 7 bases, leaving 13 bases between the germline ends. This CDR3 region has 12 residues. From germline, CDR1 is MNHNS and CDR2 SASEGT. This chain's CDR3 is CASILGRGEAFF. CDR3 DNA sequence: TGTGCCAGCATTCTCGGTAGGGGTGAAGCTTTCTTT.

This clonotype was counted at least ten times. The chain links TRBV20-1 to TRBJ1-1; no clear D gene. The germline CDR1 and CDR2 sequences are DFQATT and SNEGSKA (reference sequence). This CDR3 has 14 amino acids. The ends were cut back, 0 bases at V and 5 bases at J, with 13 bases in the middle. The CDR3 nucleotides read TGCAGTGCTAGAGAAAGGGCCGGTGGGACTGAAGCTTTCTTT. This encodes CSARERAGGTEAFF.

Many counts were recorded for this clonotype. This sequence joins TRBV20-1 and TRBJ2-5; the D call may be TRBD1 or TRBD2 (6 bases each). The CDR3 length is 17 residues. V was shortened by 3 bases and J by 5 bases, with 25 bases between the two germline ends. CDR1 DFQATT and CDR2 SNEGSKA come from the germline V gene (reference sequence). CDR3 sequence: CSARGGNPGAGAETQYF. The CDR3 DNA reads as TGCAGTGCTAGGGGAGGAAATCCAGGGGCTGGGGCCGAGACCCAGTACTTC.

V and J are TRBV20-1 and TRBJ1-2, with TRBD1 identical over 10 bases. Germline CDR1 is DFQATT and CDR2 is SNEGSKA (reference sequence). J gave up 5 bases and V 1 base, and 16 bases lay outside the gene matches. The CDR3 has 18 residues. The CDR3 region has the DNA TGCAGTGCTAGAGTAAGCCCCAAACGCGGGACAGGGGATTATGGCTACACCTTC. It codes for CSARVSPKRGTGDYGYTF.

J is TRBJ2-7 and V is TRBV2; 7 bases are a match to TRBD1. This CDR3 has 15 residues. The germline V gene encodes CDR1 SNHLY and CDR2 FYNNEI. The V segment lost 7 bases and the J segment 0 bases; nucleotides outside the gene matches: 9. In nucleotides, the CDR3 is TGTGCCAGCACTGGACAGGTTGCGAGCTCCTACGAGCAGTACTTC. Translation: CASTGQVASSYEQYF.